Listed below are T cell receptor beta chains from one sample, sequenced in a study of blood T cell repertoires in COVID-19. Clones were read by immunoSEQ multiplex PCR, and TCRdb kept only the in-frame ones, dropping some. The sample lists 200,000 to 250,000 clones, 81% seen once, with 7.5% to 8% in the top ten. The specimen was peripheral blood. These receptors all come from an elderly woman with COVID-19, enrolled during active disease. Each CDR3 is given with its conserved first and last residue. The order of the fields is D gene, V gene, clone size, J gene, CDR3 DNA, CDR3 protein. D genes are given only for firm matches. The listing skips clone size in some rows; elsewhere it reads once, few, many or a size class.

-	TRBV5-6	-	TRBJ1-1	TGTGCCAGCAGCTTGAGACAGACAGCTATGAACACTGAAGCTTTCTTT	CASSLRQTAMNTEAFF
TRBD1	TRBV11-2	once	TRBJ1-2	TGTGCCAGCAGCCGCCGGGACAGGGACCGCTATGGCTACACCTTC	CASSRRDRDRYGYTF
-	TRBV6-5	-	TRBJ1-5	TGTGCCAGCAGGGACTACACAGGTCACCAGCCCCAGCATTTT	CASRDYTGHQPQHF
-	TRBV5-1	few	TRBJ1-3	TGCGCCAGCAGCTTGGAGTCAGCAGGGCCCTCTGGAAACACCATATATTTT	CASSLESAGPSGNTIYF
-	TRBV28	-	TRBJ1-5	TGTGCCAGCAGTTTGGACAGACTGGGGCAGCCCCAGCATTTT	CASSLDRLGQPQHF
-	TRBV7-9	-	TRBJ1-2	TGTGCCAGCAGCTTAGGGGCAGGGGACGTCTATGGCTACACCTTC	CASSLGAGDVYGYTF
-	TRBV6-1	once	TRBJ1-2	TGTGCCAGCAGTGAAGTTACGGTGGGGGGTGGCTACACCTTC	CASSEVTVGGGYTF
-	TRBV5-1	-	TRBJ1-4	TGCGCCAGCTCCAGGGTTGGGTTTTATACTAATGAAAAACTGTTTTTT	CASSRVGFYTNEKLFF
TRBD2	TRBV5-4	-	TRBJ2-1	TGTGCCAGCAGCTCCCTCGCGGGAGTCTATGAGCAGTTCTTC	CASSSLAGVYEQFF
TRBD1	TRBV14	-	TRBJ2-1	TGTGCCAGCAGCGGAGGGACAGGCAGAAAGAACTACAATGAGCAGTTCTTC	CASSGGTGRKNYNEQFF
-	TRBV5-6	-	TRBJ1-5	TGTGCCAGCAGCACATATACAGGGAGTGGGCAGCCCCAGCATTTT	CASSTYTGSGQPQHF
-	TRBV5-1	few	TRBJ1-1	TGCGCCAGCAGCGTTACAGGTCGGATAGGGAACACTGAAGCTTTCTTT	CASSVTGRIGNTEAFF
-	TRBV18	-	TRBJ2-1	TGTGCCAGCTCCCTTACTACTAGCTCCTACAATGAGCAGTTCTTC	CASSLTTSSYNEQFF
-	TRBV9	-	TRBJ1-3	TGTGCCAGCAGCGAACCCCAGGGGGGAAACACCATATATTTT	CASSEPQGGNTIYF
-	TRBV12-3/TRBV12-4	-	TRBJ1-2	TGTGCCAGCAGTCCTCAGGCTAACTATGGCTACACCTTC	CASSPQANYGYTF
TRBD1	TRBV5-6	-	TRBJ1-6	TGTGCCAGCAGCTTGGGCAGGGGGAATTCACCCCTCCACTTT	CASSLGRGNSPLHF
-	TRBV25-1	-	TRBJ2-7	TGTGCCAGCAGTGGCCCGGGAGACCCGGGGCAGTACTTC	CASSGPGDPGQYF
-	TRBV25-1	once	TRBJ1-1	TGTGCCAGCAGTGAATGGGGCGGACGGATGAAAGCTTTCTTT	CASSEWGGRMKAFF
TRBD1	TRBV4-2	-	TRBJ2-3	TGTGCCAGCAGCCAAGATGACAGGGAAACAGATACGCAGTATTTT	CASSQDDRETDTQYF
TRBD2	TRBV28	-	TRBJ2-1	TGTGCCAGCAGCCCAGGGGGAAGACTAGCGGGAGGGCCTGAGCAGTTCTTC	CASSPGGRLAGGPEQFF
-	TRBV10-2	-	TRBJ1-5	TGCGCCAGCAGTGAGGCAGGGGTTACGAGCAATCAGCCCCAGCATTTT	CASSEAGVTSNQPQHF
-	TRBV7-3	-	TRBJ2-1	TGTGCCAGCAGCATACATCAGGGGAATGAGCAGTTCTTC	CASSIHQGNEQFF
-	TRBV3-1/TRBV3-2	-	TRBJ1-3	TGTGCCAGCAGCCCTTACCCCCGTCGAGACTCTGGAAACACCATATATTTT	CASSPYPRRDSGNTIYF
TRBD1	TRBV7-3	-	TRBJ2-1	TGTGCCAGCAGCTGGGGACAGGGGAGGGGTGAGCAGTTCTTC	CASSWGQGRGEQFF
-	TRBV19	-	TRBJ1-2	TGTGCCAGTAGGCCGGGAGTGGGGGACTACACCTTC	CASRPGVGDYTF
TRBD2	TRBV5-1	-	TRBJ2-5	TGCGCCAGCAGCCAGACTAGCGGGGGAGAGACCCAGTACTTC	CASSQTSGGETQYF
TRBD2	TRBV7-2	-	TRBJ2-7	TGTGCCAGCTTGGGCGGGGGAACCTACGAGCAGTACTTC	CASLGGGTYEQYF
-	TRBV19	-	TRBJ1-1	TGTGCCAGTAGTATAATGGGGGGATTTGCGAACACTGAAGCTTTCTTT	CASSIMGGFANTEAFF
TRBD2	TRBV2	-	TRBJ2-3	TGTGCCAGCATTCCTTTACTAGCGGGAGGAACAGATACGCAGTATTTT	CASIPLLAGGTDTQYF
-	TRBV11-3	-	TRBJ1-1	TGTGCCAGCAGCTTGCAGGGGCCGAAAACCCTGAACACTGAAGCTTTCTTT	CASSLQGPKTLNTEAFF
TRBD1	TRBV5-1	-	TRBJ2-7	TGCGCCAGCAGTTCCGGGACAGGGGTGACCTACGAGCAGTACTTC	CASSSGTGVTYEQYF
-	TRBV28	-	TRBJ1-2	TGTGCCGCAGAAGGCGGGAGAGTCTATGGCTACACCTTC	CAAEGGRVYGYTF
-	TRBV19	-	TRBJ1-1	TGTGCCAGTAGACAGGGACCGAGCACTGAAGCTTTCTTT	CASRQGPSTEAFF
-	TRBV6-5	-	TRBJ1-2	TGTGCCAGCACTCTCAGGGCCCCTACCCCATATGGCTACACCTTC	CASTLRAPTPYGYTF
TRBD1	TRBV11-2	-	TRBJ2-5	TGTGCCAGCAGCCCCCAACAGGGGGCCAGGGAGACCCAGTACTTC	CASSPQQGARETQYF
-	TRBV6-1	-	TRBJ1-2	TGTGCCAGCAGTGAACGCGGTTACTATGGCTACACCTTC	CASSERGYYGYTF
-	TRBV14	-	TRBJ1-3	TGTGCCAGCAGCCAAGGCCCAGGGTTATCTGGAAACACCATATATTTT	CASSQGPGLSGNTIYF
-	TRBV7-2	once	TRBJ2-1	TGTGCCAGCAGCTTCTCTGAGGGAAATGAGCAGTTCTTC	CASSFSEGNEQFF
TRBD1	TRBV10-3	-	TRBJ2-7	TGTGCCATGTCCTGGGACAGGGGCTACGAGCAGTACTTC	CAMSWDRGYEQYF
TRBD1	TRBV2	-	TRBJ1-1	TGTGCCAGCAGGGGGGACAGCATGAACACTGAAGCTTTCTTT	CASRGDSMNTEAFF
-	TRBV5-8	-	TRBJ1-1	TGTGCCAGCAGCTTGGGGGGGCGGCCGCTGAACACTGAAGCTTTCTTT	CASSLGGRPLNTEAFF
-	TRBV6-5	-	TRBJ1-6	TGTGCCAGCAGTTGGGACACAATGAATTCACCCCTCCACTTT	CASSWDTMNSPLHF